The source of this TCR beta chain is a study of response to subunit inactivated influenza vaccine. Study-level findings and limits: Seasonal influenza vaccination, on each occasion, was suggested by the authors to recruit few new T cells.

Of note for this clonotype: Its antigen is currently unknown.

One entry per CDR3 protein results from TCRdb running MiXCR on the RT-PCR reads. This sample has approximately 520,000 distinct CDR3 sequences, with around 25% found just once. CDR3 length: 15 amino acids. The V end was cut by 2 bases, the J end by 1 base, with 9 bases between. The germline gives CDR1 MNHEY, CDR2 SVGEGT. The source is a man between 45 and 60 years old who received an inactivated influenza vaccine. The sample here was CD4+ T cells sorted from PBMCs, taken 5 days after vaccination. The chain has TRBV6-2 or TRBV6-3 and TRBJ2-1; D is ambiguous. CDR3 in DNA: TGTGCCAGCAGTTACCTGTTCGGTTCCTACAATGAGCAGTTCTTC. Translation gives CASSYLFGSYNEQFF.